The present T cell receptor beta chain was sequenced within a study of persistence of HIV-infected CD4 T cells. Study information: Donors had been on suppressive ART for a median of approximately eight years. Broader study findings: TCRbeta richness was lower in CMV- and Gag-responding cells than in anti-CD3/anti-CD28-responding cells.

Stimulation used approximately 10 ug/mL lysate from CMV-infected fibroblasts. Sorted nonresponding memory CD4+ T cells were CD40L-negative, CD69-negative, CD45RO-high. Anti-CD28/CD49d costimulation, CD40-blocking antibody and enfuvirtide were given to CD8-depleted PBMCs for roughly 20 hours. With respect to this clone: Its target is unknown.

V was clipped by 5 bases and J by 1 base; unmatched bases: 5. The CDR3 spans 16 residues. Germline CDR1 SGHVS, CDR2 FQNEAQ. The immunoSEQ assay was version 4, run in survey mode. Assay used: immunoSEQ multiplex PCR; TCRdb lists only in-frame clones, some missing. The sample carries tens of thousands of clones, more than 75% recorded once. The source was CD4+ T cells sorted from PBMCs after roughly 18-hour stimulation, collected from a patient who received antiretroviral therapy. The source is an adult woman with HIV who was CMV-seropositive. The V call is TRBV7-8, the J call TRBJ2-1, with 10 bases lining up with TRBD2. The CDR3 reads CASSLTSGVSYNEQFF. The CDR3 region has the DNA TGTGCCAGCAGCCTAACTAGCGGGGTTTCCTACAATGAGCAGTTCTTC.